Each of the 6 T cell receptor beta chains below was sequenced from the same sample in a study of blood T cells in healthy people across ages. A second PCR, run for about 6 to 11 cycles, used a sample-barcoded 5' primer plus a J-beta primer mix. TCRdb re-derived calls from the 5' RACE reads in MiXCR, one entry per CDR3 protein. The sample carries 700,000 to 850,000 distinct CDR3 sequences, 30% to 45% recorded once. Sequencing was carried out using blood. The receptors shown here come from a man aged 18 to 29 in good health.

The chain combines TRBV11-2 with TRBJ2-7; 7 positions match TRBD2. Trimming removed 3 bases from V and 3 bases from J; junction bases left unmatched: 5. CDR3 length equals 14 residues. In germline, CDR1 is SGHAT, CDR2 FQNNGV. The DNA of the CDR3 is TGTGCCAGCAGCTTGGAGGGAGGGATCTACGAGCAGTACTTC. The encoded protein is CASSLEGGIYEQYF.

This clonotype was detected once. At one boundary the junction diverges from the germline segment, which might be a read error. The chain recombines TRBV30 with TRBJ2-5; D call uncertain. CDR3 length: 12 amino acids. Germline V gene sequence: CDR1 GTSNPN, CDR2 SVGIG (reference sequence). The CDR3 sequence: CTWRGDYNEQYF. The CDR3 region has the DNA TGTACCTGGAGAGGCGATTACAATGAGCAGTACTTC. Full variable domain (missing parts from reference TRBV30 and TRBJ2-5): SQTIHQWPATLVQPVGSPLSLECTVEGTSNPNLYWYRQAAGRGLQLLFYSVGIGQISSEVPQNLSASRPQDRQFILSSKKLLLSDSGFYLCTWRGDYNEQYFGPGTRLLVL.

This chain joins TRBV5-1 and TRBJ1-1, with a possible D match to TRBD1 (5 bases). This CDR3 is built from 17 residues. Trimming stripped 4 bases from V and 3 bases from J, with 22 bases between. Germline loops: CDR1 SGHRS, CDR2 YFSETQ. CDR3 sequence reads: CASSRRETERSDTEAFF. CDR3 coding DNA: TGCGCCAGCAGCCGAAGAGAGACAGAGCGTTCGGACACTGAAGCTTTCTTT.

This clonotype showed up many times. This chain connects TRBV10-3 to TRBJ2-3; D might be TRBD2 (6 bases). CDR1 is ENHRY, CDR2 SYGVKD, per germline. The CDR3 extends over 14 amino acids. Deletions cut 7 bases from V and 2 bases from J, with 13 bases between. This CDR3 is CAIKEGRTTDTQYF. CDR3 in DNA: TGTGCCATCAAGGAGGGGAGGACCACAGATACGCAGTATTTT.

Comment on this clonotype: A much more abundant neighbour one base away suggests this may be a read error. The chain couples TRBV12-3 or TRBV12-4 to TRBJ2-1; weak D call: TRBD2 (5 bases). This CDR3 contains 12 residues. V was pared by 5 bases and J by 8 bases, with 10 bases between. The CDR3 loop reads CASSRNGDEQFF. The CDR3, as DNA: TGTGCCAGCAGTCGAAACGGGGATGAGCAGTTCTTC.

This clonotype has ten or more counts. This chain uses TRBV15 with TRBJ1-2; 9 bases line up with TRBD1. Unmatched junction bases numbered 9, after V lost 0 bases and J lost 7 bases. Germline CDR1 and CDR2: LNHNV and YYDKDF (reference sequence). This CDR3 has 16 amino acids. DNA for the CDR3: TGTGCCACCAGCAGAGATAGCGGACAGGGGTTCTCTGGCTACACCTTC. Protein: CATSRDSGQGFSGYTF. The full variable domain, in which reference TRBV15 and TRBJ1-2 provide the parts outside the CDR3, is DAMVIQNPRYQVTQFGKPVTLSCSQTLNHNVMYWYQQKSSQAPKLLFHYYDKDFNNEADTPDNFQSRRPNTSFCFLDIRSPGLGDTAMYLCATSRDSGQGFSGYTFGSGTRLTVV.